What follows is one TCR beta chain and its context. Only in-frame clones appear in the TCRdb table, and some are missing; sequencing was by immunoSEQ multiplex PCR. The table lists 70,000 or so clones, approximately 87% of them singletons. The CDR3 is 13 amino acids. Germline V gene sequence: CDR1 KGHSH, CDR2 LQKENI. Between the trimmed V and J ends, which lost 6 bases and 0 bases, there was a span of 9 bases. This record comes from a study of control samples from healthy donors and cancer patients. J is TRBJ2-7 and V is TRBV18; D remains ambiguous. The specimen was blood. This clonotype was sampled from a man aged 45 to 65 in good health. This CDR3 reads CASSQESSYEQYF. In DNA, the CDR3 is TGTGCCAGCTCTCAGGAGAGCTCCTACGAGCAGTACTTC.